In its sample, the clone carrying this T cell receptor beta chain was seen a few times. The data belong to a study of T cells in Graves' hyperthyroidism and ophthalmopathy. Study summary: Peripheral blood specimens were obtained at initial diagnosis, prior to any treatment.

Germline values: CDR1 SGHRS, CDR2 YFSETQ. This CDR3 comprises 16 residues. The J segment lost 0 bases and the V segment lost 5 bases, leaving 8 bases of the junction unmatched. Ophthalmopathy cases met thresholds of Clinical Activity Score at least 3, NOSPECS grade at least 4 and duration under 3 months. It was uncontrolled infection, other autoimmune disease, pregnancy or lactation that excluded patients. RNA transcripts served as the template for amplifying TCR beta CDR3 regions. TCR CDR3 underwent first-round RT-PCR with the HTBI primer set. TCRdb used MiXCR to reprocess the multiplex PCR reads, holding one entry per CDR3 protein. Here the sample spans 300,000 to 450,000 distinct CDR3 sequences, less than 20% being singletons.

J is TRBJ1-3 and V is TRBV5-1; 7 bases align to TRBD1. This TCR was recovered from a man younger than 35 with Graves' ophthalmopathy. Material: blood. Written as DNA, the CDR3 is TGCGCCAGCAGTATGACAGGGACGGACTCTGGAAACACCATATATTTT. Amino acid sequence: CASSMTGTDSGNTIYF.